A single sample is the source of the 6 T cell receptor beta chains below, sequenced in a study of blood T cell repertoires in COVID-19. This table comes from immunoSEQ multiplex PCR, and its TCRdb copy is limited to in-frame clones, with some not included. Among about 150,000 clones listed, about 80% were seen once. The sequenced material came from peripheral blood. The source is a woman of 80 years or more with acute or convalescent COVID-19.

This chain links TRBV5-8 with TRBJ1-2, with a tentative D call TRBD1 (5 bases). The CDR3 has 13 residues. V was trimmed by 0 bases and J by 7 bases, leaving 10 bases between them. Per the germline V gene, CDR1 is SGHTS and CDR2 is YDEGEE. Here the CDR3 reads CASSLAKRGGYTF. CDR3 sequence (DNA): TGTGCCAGCAGCTTGGCCAAAAGGGGTGGCTACACCTTC.

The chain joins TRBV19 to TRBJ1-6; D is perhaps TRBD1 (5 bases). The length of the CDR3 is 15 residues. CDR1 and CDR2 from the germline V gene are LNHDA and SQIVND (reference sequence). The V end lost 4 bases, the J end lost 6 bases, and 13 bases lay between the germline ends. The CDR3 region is CASSTVDSLNSPLHF. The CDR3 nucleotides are TGTGCCAGTAGTACCGTCGACAGCCTTAATTCACCCCTCCACTTT.

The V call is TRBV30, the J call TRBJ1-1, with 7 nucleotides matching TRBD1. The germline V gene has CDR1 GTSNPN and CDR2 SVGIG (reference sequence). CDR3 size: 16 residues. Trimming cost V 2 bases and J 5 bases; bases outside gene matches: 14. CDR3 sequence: CAWSISRTGFTTEAFF. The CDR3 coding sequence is TGTGCCTGGAGTATTTCTAGGACAGGTTTTACGACTGAAGCTTTCTTT.

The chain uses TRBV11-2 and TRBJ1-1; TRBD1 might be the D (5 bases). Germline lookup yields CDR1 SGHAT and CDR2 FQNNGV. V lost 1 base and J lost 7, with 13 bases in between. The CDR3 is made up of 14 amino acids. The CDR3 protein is CASSLGRGSVEAFF. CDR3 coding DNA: TGTGCCAGCAGCTTAGGTCGGGGGAGCGTTGAAGCTTTCTTT. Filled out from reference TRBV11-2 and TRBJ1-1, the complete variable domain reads EAGVAQSPRYKIIEKRQSVAFWCNPISGHATLYWYQQILGQGPKLLIQFQNNGVVDDSQLPKDRFSAERLKGVDSTLKIQPAKLEDSAVYLCASSLGRGSVEAFFGQGTRLTVV.

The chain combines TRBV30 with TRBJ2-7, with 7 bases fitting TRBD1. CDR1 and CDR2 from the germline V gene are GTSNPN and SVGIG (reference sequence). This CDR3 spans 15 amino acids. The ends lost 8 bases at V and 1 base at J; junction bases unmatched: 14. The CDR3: CAGELDRVESYEQYF. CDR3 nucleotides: TGTGCCGGGGAGCTTGACAGGGTAGAGTCCTACGAGCAGTACTTC.

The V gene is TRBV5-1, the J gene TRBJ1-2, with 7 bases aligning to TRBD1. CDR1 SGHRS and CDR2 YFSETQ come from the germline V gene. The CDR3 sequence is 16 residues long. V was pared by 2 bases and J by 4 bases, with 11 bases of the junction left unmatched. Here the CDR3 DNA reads TGCGCCAGCAGCTTATCGACAGGGCGAAACCCCTATGGCTACACCTTC. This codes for CASSLSTGRNPYGYTF.